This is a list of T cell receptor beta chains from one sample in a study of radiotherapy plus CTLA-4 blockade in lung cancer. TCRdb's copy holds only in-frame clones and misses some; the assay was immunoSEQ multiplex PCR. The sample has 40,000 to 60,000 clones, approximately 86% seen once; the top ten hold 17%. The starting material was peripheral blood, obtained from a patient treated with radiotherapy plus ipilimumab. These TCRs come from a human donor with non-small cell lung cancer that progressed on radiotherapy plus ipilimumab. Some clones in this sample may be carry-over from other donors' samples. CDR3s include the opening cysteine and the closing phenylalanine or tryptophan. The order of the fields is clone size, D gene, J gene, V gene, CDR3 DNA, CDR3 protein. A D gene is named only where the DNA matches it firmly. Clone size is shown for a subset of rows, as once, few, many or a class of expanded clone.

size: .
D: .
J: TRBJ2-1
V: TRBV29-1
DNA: TGCAGCGTTGTTGCGGATACCGACAATGAGCAGTTCTTC
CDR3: CSVVADTDNEQFF

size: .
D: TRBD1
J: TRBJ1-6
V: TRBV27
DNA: TGTGCCAGCAGCCGCCCCGACAGGGGCGGCTCACCCCTCCACTTT
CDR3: CASSRPDRGGSPLHF

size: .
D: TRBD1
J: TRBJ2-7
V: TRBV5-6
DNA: TGTGCCAGCAGCCTCGCCGGGACAGCCTTACTAGAGCAGTACTTC
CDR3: CASSLAGTALLEQYF

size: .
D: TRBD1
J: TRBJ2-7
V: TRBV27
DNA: TGTGCCAGCAGTGACAGGGTTTTCTACGAGCAGTACTTC
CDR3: CASSDRVFYEQYF

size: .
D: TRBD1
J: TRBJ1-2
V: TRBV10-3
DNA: TGTGCCATCAGTGAAGGGACAGGGACTACTAACTATGGCTACACCTTC
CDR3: CAISEGTGTTNYGYTF

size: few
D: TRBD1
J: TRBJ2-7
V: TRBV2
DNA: TGTGCCAGCATCCCCGGGACAGTCTACGAGCAGTACTTC
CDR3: CASIPGTVYEQYF

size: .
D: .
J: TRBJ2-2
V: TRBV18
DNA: TGTGCCAGCTCAACCAGACAGCCCAACACCGGGGAGCTGTTTTTT
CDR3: CASSTRQPNTGELFF

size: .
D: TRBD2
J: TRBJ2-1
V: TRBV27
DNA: TGTGCCAGCAGTTTATCGGCCAGCGGGAGGGGAAACTACAATGAGCAGTTCTTC
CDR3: CASSLSASGRGNYNEQFF

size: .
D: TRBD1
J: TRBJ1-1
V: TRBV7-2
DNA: TGTGCCAGCGAGGGGGCGAGGGGCACTGAAGCTTTCTTT
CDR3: CASEGARGTEAFF

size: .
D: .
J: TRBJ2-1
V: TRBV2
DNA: TGTGCCAGCAGTGAAGTCAGATACAATGAGCAGTTCTTC
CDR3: CASSEVRYNEQFF

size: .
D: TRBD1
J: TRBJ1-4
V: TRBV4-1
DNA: TGCGCCAGCAGCACGGACAGGGGTGAAAAACTGTTTTTT
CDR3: CASSTDRGEKLFF

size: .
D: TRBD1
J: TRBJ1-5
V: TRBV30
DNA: TGTGCCTGGAGACCCCAGGGGGGTCAGCCCCAGCATTTT
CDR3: CAWRPQGGQPQHF

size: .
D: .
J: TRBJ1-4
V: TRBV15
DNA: TGTGCCACCAGCAGCGGGGGAGGGCGAGAAAAACTGTTTTTT
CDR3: CATSSGGGREKLFF

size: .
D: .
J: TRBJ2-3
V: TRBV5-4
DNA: TGTGCCAGCAGCCCCCCGGGCGCTAGCGGCACAGATACGCAGTATTTT
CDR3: CASSPPGASGTDTQYF

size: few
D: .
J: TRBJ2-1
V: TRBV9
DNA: TGTGCCAGCAGCGATCGACACGAACACAATGAGCAGTTCTTC
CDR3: CASSDRHEHNEQFF

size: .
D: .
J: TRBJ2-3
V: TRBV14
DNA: TGTGCCAGCAGCCAATTCGGGACTTCGCAGTATTTT
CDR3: CASSQFGTSQYF

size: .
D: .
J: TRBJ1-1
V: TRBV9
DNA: TGTGCCAGCAGCCTGAGGGTGAACACTGAAGCTTTCTTT
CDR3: CASSLRVNTEAFF

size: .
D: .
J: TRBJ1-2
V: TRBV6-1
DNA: TGTGCCAGCAGTGAGACAGCTTTCGGCGGCTACACCTTC
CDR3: CASSETAFGGYTF

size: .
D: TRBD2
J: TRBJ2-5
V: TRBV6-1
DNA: TGTGCCAGCAGTGACCTAGCGGGAGGGATACAAGAGACCCAGTACTTC
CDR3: CASSDLAGGIQETQYF

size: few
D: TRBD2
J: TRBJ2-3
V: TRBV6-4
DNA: TGTGCCAGCAGTGAAAAGACTAGCGCCACAGATACGCAGTATTTT
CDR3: CASSEKTSATDTQYF

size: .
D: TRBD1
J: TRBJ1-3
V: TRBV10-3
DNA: TGTGCCGTGTACCGGGACAGACCCTTACCCTCTGGAAACACCATATATTTT
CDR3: CAVYRDRPLPSGNTIYF

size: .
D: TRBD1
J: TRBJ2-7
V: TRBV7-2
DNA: TGTGCCAGCAGCCTGGGCCCACAGGGGTTTTCTAGATCCTACGAGCAGTACTTC
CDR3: CASSLGPQGFSRSYEQYF

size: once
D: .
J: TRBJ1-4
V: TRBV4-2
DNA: TGTGCCAGCAGCCACGGACAGACTAATGAAAAACTGTTTTTT
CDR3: CASSHGQTNEKLFF

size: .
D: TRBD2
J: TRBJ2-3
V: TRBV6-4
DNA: TGTGCCAGCAGTGGGACTAGCGGGGGGGCCGATACGCAGTATTTT
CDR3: CASSGTSGGADTQYF

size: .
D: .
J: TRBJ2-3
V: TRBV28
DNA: TGTGCCAGCAGTTTACTTAGCGGCATCTACACAGATACGCAGTATTTT
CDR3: CASSLLSGIYTDTQYF

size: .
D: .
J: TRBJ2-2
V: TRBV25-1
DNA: TGTGCCAGCATGACTCGGAAGAACACCGGGGAGCTGTTTTTT
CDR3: CASMTRKNTGELFF

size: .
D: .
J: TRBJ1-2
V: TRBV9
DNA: TGTGCCAGCAGCGTCCGAGAAAGCTATAACTATGGCTACACCTTC
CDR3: CASSVRESYNYGYTF

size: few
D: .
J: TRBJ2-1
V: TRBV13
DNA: TGTGCCAGCAGCTTGACAGTTAACAATGAGCAGTTCTTC
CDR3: CASSLTVNNEQFF

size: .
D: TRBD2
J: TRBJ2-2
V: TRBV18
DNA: TGTGCCAGCTCACCGGCAGCGGGGGCCAACACCGGGGAGCTGTTTTTT
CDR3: CASSPAAGANTGELFF

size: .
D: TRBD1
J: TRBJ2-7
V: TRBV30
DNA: TGTGCCTGGAGAAAGGGACAGAACTACGAGCAGTACTTC
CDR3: CAWRKGQNYEQYF

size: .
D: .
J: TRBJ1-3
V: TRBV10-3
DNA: TGTGCCATCAGTGACAGGGTCGGCGAAAACACCATATATTTT
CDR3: CAISDRVGENTIYF

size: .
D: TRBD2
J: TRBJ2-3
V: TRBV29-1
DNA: TGCAGCGTTGCCGTAGCGGGGACCTTCACAGATACGCAGTATTTT
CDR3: CSVAVAGTFTDTQYF

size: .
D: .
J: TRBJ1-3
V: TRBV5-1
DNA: TGCGCCAGCAAGGAGGGGCTCCTCTCTGGAAACACCATATATTTT
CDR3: CASKEGLLSGNTIYF